The 5 T cell receptor beta chains presented below share a single source sample, sequenced in a study of OX40 agonist ivuxolimab in advanced cancers. Assay used: immunoSEQ multiplex PCR; TCRdb lists only in-frame clones, some missing. The table records approximately 89,000 clones, around nine tenths of them present only once. The sequenced sample was CD4+ or CD8+ T cells sorted from blood, obtained in a trial of the OX40 agonist ivuxolimab. These receptors were collected from an adult with an advanced solid tumor such as melanoma, head and neck, liver or kidney cancer.

The chain joins TRBV2 to TRBJ2-7; D could derive from TRBD1 or TRBD2 (6 bases each). V gave up 2 bases and J gave up 9 bases, with 14 bases separating them. Germline loops: CDR1 SNHLY, CDR2 FYNNEI. There are 13 residues in the CDR3. CDR3 bases: TGTGCCAGCAGTGAACAGGGGCCGGAGGGGCAGTACTTC. Its translation is CASSEQGPEGQYF.

The chain employs TRBV2 and TRBJ1-1, with D hard to call. CDR1 and CDR2 from the germline V gene are SNHLY and FYNNEI. The CDR3 totals 13 residues. The V end lost 7 bases, the J end lost 2 bases, and 11 bases lay between the germline ends. CDR3: CASNQRKNTEAFF. CDR3 DNA sequence: TGTGCCAGCAATCAACGGAAAAACACTGAAGCTTTCTTT.

V and J are TRBV9 and TRBJ2-7; 9 nucleotides line up with TRBD1. V was clipped by 2 bases and J by 3 bases; unmatched bases: 9. Germline V CDR1 and CDR2: SGDLS, YYNGEE. This CDR3 comprises 16 residues. The CDR3 nucleotides read TGTGCCAGCAGCGTTTCCGGGACAGGGCGCATCTACGAGCAGTACTTC. This encodes CASSVSGTGRIYEQYF.

V gene TRBV29-1 combines with J gene TRBJ1-2; 8 nucleotides align to TRBD1. The CDR3 covers 13 residues. Per the germline V gene, CDR1 is SQVTM and CDR2 is ANQGSEA. The ends lost 4 bases at V and 8 bases at J; junction bases unmatched: 9. The CDR3 sequence is CSVVRDRSYGYTF. The CDR3 DNA reads TGCAGCGTTGTAAGGGACAGGAGTTACGGCTACACCTTC.

The V call is TRBV7-2, the J call TRBJ1-5, with a weak D call TRBD1 (6 bases). This CDR3 region has 15 residues. Between the trimmed V and J ends, which lost 2 bases and 1 base, there was a span of 9 bases. Germline CDR1 is SGHTA and CDR2 is FQGNSA. The CDR3 loop is CASSLRGASNQPQHF. CDR3 bases: TGTGCCAGCAGCTTAAGGGGGGCGAGCAATCAGCCCCAGCATTTT.